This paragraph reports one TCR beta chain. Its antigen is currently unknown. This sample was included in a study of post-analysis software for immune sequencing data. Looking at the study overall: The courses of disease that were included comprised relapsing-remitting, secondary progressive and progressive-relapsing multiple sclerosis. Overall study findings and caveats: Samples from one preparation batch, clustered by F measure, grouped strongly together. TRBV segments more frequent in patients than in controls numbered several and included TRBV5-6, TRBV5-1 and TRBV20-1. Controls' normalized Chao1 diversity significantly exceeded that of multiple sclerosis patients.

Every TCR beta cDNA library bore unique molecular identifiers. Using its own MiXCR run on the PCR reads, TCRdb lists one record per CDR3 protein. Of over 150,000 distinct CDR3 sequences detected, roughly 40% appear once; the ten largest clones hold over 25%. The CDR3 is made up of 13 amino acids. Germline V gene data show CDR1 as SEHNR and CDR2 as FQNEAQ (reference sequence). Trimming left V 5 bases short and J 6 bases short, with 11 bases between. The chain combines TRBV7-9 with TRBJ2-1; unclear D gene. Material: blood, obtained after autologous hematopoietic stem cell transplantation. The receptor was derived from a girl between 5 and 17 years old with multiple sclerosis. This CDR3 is CASSPRRSNEQFF. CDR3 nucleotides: TGTGCCAGCAGCCCTCGAAGAAGCAATGAGCAGTTCTTC. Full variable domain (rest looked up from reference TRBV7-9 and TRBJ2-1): DTGVSQNPRHKITKRGQNVTFRCDPISEHNRLYWYRQTLGQGPEFLTYFQNEAQLEKSRLLSDRFSAERPKGSFSTLEIQRTEQGDSAMYLCASSPRRSNEQFFGPGTRLTVL.